Below are 18 T cell receptor beta chains sequenced from a single sample in a study of identical twins. MiXCR, applied by TCRdb to the 5' RACE reads, yields one record per CDR3 protein. The sample has about 210,000 distinct CDR3 sequences, around a tenth seen once; the top ten hold 5% to 6%. Sequenced sample: memory (CD45RO+) T cells sorted from blood. Receptors originate from a woman aged 18-35 years in good health.

This chain joins TRBV2 and TRBJ2-7; D perhaps matches TRBD2 (6 bases). Trimming left V 6 bases short and J 2 bases short, with 14 bases between. CDR3 length: 14 amino acids. Per the germline V gene, CDR1 is SNHLY and CDR2 is FYNNEI. The CDR3 nucleotides read TGTGCCAGCAGAGCTTACGGGGGTCCCTACGAGCAGTACTTC. Its protein product is CASRAYGGPYEQYF.

In nucleotides, the CDR3 is TGCAGTGCTAGAGAGTTTGCGGGAAGGTTGAGAGATACGCAGTATTTT. Residues: CSAREFAGRLRDTQYF. This sequence joins TRBV20-1 and TRBJ2-3; tentatively, D is TRBD2 (6 bases). V gave up 0 bases and J gave up 5 bases, with 18 bases separating them. CDR3 size: 16 residues. Germline assignment: CDR1 DFQATT and CDR2 SNEGSKA (reference sequence).

There are a few counts of this clonotype. CDR3 in amino acids: CAISEGSYQPQHF. In DNA, the CDR3 is TGTGCCATCAGTGAGGGCAGCTATCAGCCCCAGCATTTT. The V gene is TRBV10-3, the J gene TRBJ1-5; D remains unclear. This CDR3 contains 13 residues. Trimming pared 2 bases from V and 5 bases from J, leaving 7 bases between. Germline values: CDR1 ENHRY, CDR2 SYGVKD.

This clonotype was seen only a few times. The genes are TRBV7-3 and TRBJ2-1; no firm D call. The CDR3 is 12 amino acids. Trimming took 1 base from V and 8 from J, leaving 6 bases between them. Germline V lookup: CDR1 SGHTA, CDR2 FQGTGA. The chain's CDR3 is CASSLIGHEQFF. The CDR3 coding sequence is TGTGCCAGCAGCTTAATCGGCCATGAGCAGTTCTTC. The variable domain in full, with the rest retrieved from reference TRBV7-3 and TRBJ2-1, is GAGVSQTPSNKVTEKGKYVELRCDPISGHTALYWYRQSLGQGPEFLIYFQGTGAADDSGLPNDRFFAVRPEGSVSTLKIQRTERGDSAVYLCASSLIGHEQFFGPGTRLTVL.

The rearrangement uses TRBV11-2 and TRBJ2-5; D is unclear. The CDR3 contains 14 residues. The V gene lost 4 bases and the J gene lost 6 bases, with 15 bases spanning the gap. Germline-derived CDR1 and CDR2 are SGHAT and FQNNGV. The CDR3 sequence: CASSSNVDSKTQYF. CDR3 coding DNA: TGTGCCAGCAGCTCGAACGTAGACTCAAAGACCCAGTACTTC.

This clonotype was seen more than once but under ten times. The chain uses TRBV20-1 and TRBJ2-5; TRBD2 aligns across 10 bases. CDR3 length: 14 amino acids. The trim removed 4 bases at V and 3 bases at J, leaving 5 bases unmatched. The germline V gene encodes CDR1 DFQATT and CDR2 SNEGSKA (reference sequence). DNA of the CDR3: TGCAGTGCTAAGCTGGGGACTAGCGAAGAGACCCAGTACTTC. Its translation is CSAKLGTSEETQYF.

This clonotype was detected a few times. The chain has TRBV20-1 and TRBJ2-7; a weak D match, TRBD2 (5 bases). Germline V gives CDR1 DFQATT, CDR2 SNEGSKA (reference sequence). Trimming removed 6 bases at V and 0 bases at J, with 18 bases between. The CDR3 runs 15 residues. As DNA, the CDR3 is TGCAGTGCAGCCGTTGGAGGCCTCCCCTCCTACGAGCAGTACTTC. It specifies CSAAVGGLPSYEQYF.

This clonotype has a count of ten or more. The chain has TRBV27 and TRBJ2-1, with 9 bases matching TRBD2. V gave up 2 bases and J gave up 8 bases; unmatched junction bases: 7. CDR1 is MNHEY, CDR2 SMNVEV, per germline (reference sequence). The CDR3 is made up of 15 amino acids. In DNA form, the CDR3 reads TGTGCCAGCAGTTTAATAGCGGGGGTCACGGATGAGCAGTTCTTC. Residues: CASSLIAGVTDEQFF.

CDR3 bases: TGTGCCAGCGGGTATTGGAGTATCTACGAGCAGTACTTC. It encodes CASGYWSIYEQYF. V and J are TRBV12-3 or TRBV12-4 and TRBJ2-7; no firm D call. The CDR3 length is 13 residues. Trimming stripped 8 bases from V and 3 bases from J, with 14 bases between.

The chain carries TRBV7-9 and TRBJ1-5; tentatively, D is TRBD1 (6 bases). V lost 4 bases and J 4 bases, leaving 11 bases between the germline ends. The germline CDR1 and CDR2 sequences are SEHNR and FQNEAQ (reference sequence). The CDR3 runs 14 residues. The chain's CDR3 is CASSSTTGNQPQHF. The CDR3 DNA reads as TGTGCCAGCAGCTCCACGACAGGAAATCAGCCCCAGCATTTT.

The chain joins TRBV7-2 to TRBJ2-3; D not certain. Trimming cost V 1 base and J 4 bases, with 6 bases left between them. The CDR3 runs 13 residues. The germline V gene encodes CDR1 SGHTA and CDR2 FQGNSA. DNA for the CDR3: TGTGCCAGCAGCTTAGGTCGCCCAGATACGCAGTATTTT. Residues: CASSLGRPDTQYF.

This clonotype was seen only a few times. The chain carries TRBV7-3 and TRBJ1-1; possibly TRBD1 for D (6 bases). The length of the CDR3 is 16 residues. V was pared by 7 bases and J by 4 bases, with 22 bases between. The V gene's germline CDR1 is SGHTA and CDR2 FQGTGA. The CDR3 region is CASTLWNTGRITEAFF. The CDR3 DNA reads TGTGCCAGCACTCTTTGGAATACAGGGCGCATCACTGAAGCTTTCTTT.

This clonotype was counted many times. This sequence joins TRBV4-3 and TRBJ2-1; D may be TRBD1 (6 bases). The CDR3 contains 16 residues. With 0 bases removed from V and 2 bases from J, the gap between germline ends came to 11 bases. The germline gives CDR1 LGHNA, CDR2 YSLEER. CDR3 loop: CASSQEGGITYNEQFF. The CDR3 coding sequence is TGCGCCAGCAGCCAAGAAGGGGGAATAACCTACAATGAGCAGTTCTTC.

The chain is built from TRBV20-1 and TRBJ1-1, with 7 bases lining up with TRBD1. This CDR3 has 16 residues. Germline-derived CDR1 and CDR2 are DFQATT and SNEGSKA (reference sequence). The J segment lost 0 bases and the V segment lost 6 bases, leaving 13 bases of the junction unmatched. The CDR3 reads CSAWDSGSPMNTEAFF. Here the CDR3 DNA reads TGCAGTGCCTGGGACAGCGGTTCACCTATGAACACTGAAGCTTTCTTT.

The chain joins TRBV5-1 to TRBJ2-7, with 10 nucleotides matching TRBD1. Germline CDR1 is SGHRS and CDR2 is YFSETQ. The CDR3 sequence is 15 residues long. After removal of 4 bases from V and 4 bases from J, the junction contained 8 bases not matched to a gene. CDR3 region: CASSPPPGQGYEQYF. In nucleotides, the CDR3 is TGCGCCAGCAGCCCCCCCCCGGGACAGGGGTACGAGCAGTACTTC.

A few counts support this clonotype. V and J are TRBV12-3 or TRBV12-4 and TRBJ1-4; D remains unclear. The CDR3 has 12 amino acids. V dropped 3 bases and J dropped 8 bases, with 7 bases sitting between them. The DNA of the CDR3 is TGTGCCAGCAGTTTCAGAGAAGAAAAACTGTTTTTT. It specifies CASSFREEKLFF.

This clonotype was counted at least ten times. The rearrangement joins TRBV5-1 to TRBJ2-1, with unresolved D. Germline V CDR1 and CDR2: SGHRS, YFSETQ. V was cut by 4 bases and J by 3 bases, with 17 bases left in between. The CDR3 is 16 amino acids. The CDR3 bases are TGCGCCAGCAGCCGAGCGTTCGGTACCCTCTACAATGAGCAGTTCTTC. This translates into CASSRAFGTLYNEQFF.

In this sample, this clonotype turned up many times. The CDR3 nucleotides are TGTGCCAGCAGCCAAGGTCTTTTTGACAGGAGGATCACAGATACGCAGTATTTT. Protein: CASSQGLFDRRITDTQYF. V usage is TRBV14 and J usage is TRBJ2-3; perhaps TRBD1 as D (6 bases). Germline CDR1 is SGHDN and CDR2 is FVKESK. V was shortened by 1 base and J by 2 bases, with 19 bases between the two germline ends. The CDR3 has 18 residues.